This is a list of T cell receptor beta chains from one sample in a study of T cell repertoires in cytomegalovirus infection. TCRdb analysed the reads with MiXCR anew, one entry per CDR3 protein. This sample has about 140,000 distinct CDR3 sequences; about 6.5% occur once, and the top ten carry under 20%. Sequencing input: PBMCs. The receptors were gathered from a human donor in good health (CMV status not recorded). Some clones in this sample may be carry-over from other donors' samples. The CDR3 runs from the conserved cysteine through the conserved F or W. The D gene is left open where the match is weak. Only some rows state a clone size, as once, few, many or a class for expanded clones.

j_call,clone_size,cdr3_length,d_call,v_call,cdr3_nt,cdr3_aa
TRBJ2-2,few,14,NA,TRBV27,TGTGCCAGCAGTTTAGGAGACTGGACTGGGGAGCTGTTTTTT,CASSLGDWTGELFF
TRBJ1-6,many,10,NA,TRBV19,TGTGCCAGTAGTGGTGGTCGCCTCCACTTT,CASSGGRLHF
TRBJ2-7,many,16,NA,TRBV7-6,TGTGCCAGCAGCTCCCAGGGTCGAGGGCCTCCGGTCGAGCAGTACTTC,CASSSQGRGPPVEQYF
TRBJ2-5,many,13,NA,TRBV6-2/TRBV6-3,TGTGCCAGCAGTTACGGCGGGGAGGAGACCCAGTACTTC,CASSYGGEETQYF
TRBJ2-3,many,19,TRBD2,TRBV7-6,TGTGCCAGCAGCCTGGGACTAGCGGCTCCACCCGCGGGGACAGATACGCAGTATTTT,CASSLGLAAPPAGTDTQYF
TRBJ2-3,many,16,NA,TRBV7-2,TGTGCCAGCAGCCACTCCGGGGTGCGCAGCACAGATACGCAGTATTTT,CASSHSGVRSTDTQYF
TRBJ1-1,many,15,TRBD1,TRBV5-1,TGCGCCAGCAGCACCCGGACAGGGGGGGGGACTGAAGCTTTCTTT,CASSTRTGGGTEAFF
TRBJ2-1,many,14,TRBD2,TRBV6-2/TRBV6-3,TGTGCCAGCAGTCCAGCGGGGGCCATCAATGAGCAGTTCTTC,CASSPAGAINEQFF
TRBJ2-7,few,13,TRBD1,TRBV7-9,TGTGCCAGCGGGCCTACAGGGGTCGGCGAGCAGTACTTC,CASGPTGVGEQYF
TRBJ2-7,few,15,NA,TRBV6-2/TRBV6-3,TGTGCCAGCAGTAGAGACCCGGACGGAAGGAACGAGCAGTACTTC,CASSRDPDGRNEQYF
TRBJ1-1,many,14,NA,TRBV7-2,TGTGCCAGCAGCTTAGGTCAGGGGTCGACTGAAGCTTTCTTT,CASSLGQGSTEAFF
TRBJ2-1,NA,15,NA,TRBV24-1,TGTGCCACCAGTGATCCCAGTGGTCCCTACAATGAGCAGTTCTTC,CATSDPSGPYNEQFF
TRBJ2-2,few,13,NA,TRBV30,TGTGCCTGGAAGGCTGGGCACGACGGGGAGCTGTTTTTT,CAWKAGHDGELFF
TRBJ2-7,many,15,TRBD1,TRBV7-3,TGTGCCAGCAGCCCGAGCCCGGGACAGGCCTACGAGCAGTACTTC,CASSPSPGQAYEQYF
TRBJ1-5,many,15,TRBD1,TRBV7-6,TGTGCCAGCAGCTTAGGGACAGGGTCTAGTCAGCCCCAGCATTTT,CASSLGTGSSQPQHF
TRBJ2-5,few,15,TRBD2,TRBV7-3,TGTGCCAGCAGCTTAATTAGCGGGGCCGCGGAGACCCAGTACTTC,CASSLISGAAETQYF
TRBJ2-1,few,15,NA,TRBV7-3,TGTGCCAGCAACACGAGGGGGGGTCCCTACAATGAGCAGTTCTTC,CASNTRGGPYNEQFF
TRBJ2-7,NA,12,TRBD1,TRBV29-1,TGCAGCGTCCCGACAGGGACCTACGAGCAGTACTTC,CSVPTGTYEQYF
TRBJ1-3,few,16,NA,TRBV9,TGTGCCAGCAGCGTAGTACAGGTTTACTCTGGAAACACCATATATTTT,CASSVVQVYSGNTIYF
TRBJ2-5,NA,13,NA,TRBV20-1,TGCAGTGCTACGGCAGGGGCAGGAGAGACCCAGTACTTC,CSATAGAGETQYF
TRBJ2-1,many,15,NA,TRBV20-1,TGCAGTGCCAGCACAGCGGTTTTCGACTACAATGAGCAGTTCTTC,CSASTAVFDYNEQFF
TRBJ1-1,few,12,NA,TRBV2,TGTGCCAGCAGGTCCTACGTGACTGAAGCTTTCTTT,CASRSYVTEAFF
TRBJ1-4,many,16,NA,TRBV7-6,TGTGCCAGCAGCTTCTTCCCCAGGGGTGGTGTAGCAAAACTGTTTTTT,CASSFFPRGGVAKLFF
TRBJ2-5,NA,15,NA,TRBV7-2,TGTGCCAGCAGCCGGGGACCGGGGGTGGGTGAGACGCAGTACTTC,CASSRGPGVGETQYF
TRBJ1-5,few,11,NA,TRBV10-3,TGTGCCATCAGTGAAGGGGGGCCCCAGCATTTT,CAISEGGPQHF
TRBJ1-5,many,13,TRBD1,TRBV10-2,TGCGCCAGCAGCGGCAGGGACAGTCAGCCCCAGCATTTT,CASSGRDSQPQHF
TRBJ1-6,many,15,TRBD1,TRBV5-3,TGTGCCAGCAGAAGAGACAGGGCTTTGAATTCACCCCTCCACTTT,CASRRDRALNSPLHF
TRBJ2-3,NA,13,NA,TRBV18,TGTGCCAGCTCTCTGATTAAGGCAGATACGCAGTATTTT,CASSLIKADTQYF
TRBJ2-7,many,15,NA,TRBV7-6,TGTGCCAGCAGCTTAGAGGACGCAGGAGCCTACGAGCAGTACTTC,CASSLEDAGAYEQYF
TRBJ2-2,NA,12,NA,TRBV29-1,TGCAGCGCCAACCTTGATTGGGGGGAGCTGTTTTTT,CSANLDWGELFF
TRBJ2-7,many,14,NA,TRBV5-6,TGTGCCAGCACCTTGGCGTGGGGTCCCTACGAGCAGTACTTC,CASTLAWGPYEQYF
TRBJ2-7,many,14,NA,TRBV7-2,TGTGCCAGCAGACGAAGTCGGTCTACCTACGAGCAGTACTTC,CASRRSRSTYEQYF
TRBJ2-1,NA,11,NA,TRBV19,TGTGCCAGTAGCCGAGTGAATGAGCAGTTCTTC,CASSRVNEQFF
TRBJ2-1,few,14,NA,TRBV18,TGTGCCAGCTCACCGGCCGGGACTTACAATGAGCAGTTCTTC,CASSPAGTYNEQFF
TRBJ1-3,many,16,NA,TRBV7-9,TGTGCCAGCAGCCCCACACCGCTCAGCTCTGGAAACACCATATATTTT,CASSPTPLSSGNTIYF
TRBJ2-1,few,14,TRBD1,TRBV5-1,TGCGCCAGCAGCGGAGCGACAGGGACCAATGAGCAGTTCTTC,CASSGATGTNEQFF
TRBJ2-3,many,14,NA,TRBV7-2,TGTGCCAGCAGCCCGGGGGCGACGGCGAATACGCAGTATTTT,CASSPGATANTQYF
TRBJ2-7,few,15,NA,TRBV28,TGTGCCAGCCAAGCGGGTCCGGGGCAATGGAACGAGCAGTACTTC,CASQAGPGQWNEQYF
TRBJ1-1,medium-sized,15,NA,TRBV7-6,TGTGCCAGCAGCTTAGATCCGGCAGGGGAGACTGAAGCTTTCTTT,CASSLDPAGETEAFF
TRBJ2-3,few,15,NA,TRBV20-1,TGCAGTGCTAGCCCAGGGCAGGGGAGCACAGATACGCAGTATTTT,CSASPGQGSTDTQYF
TRBJ1-1,NA,14,TRBD1,TRBV19,TGTGCCAGCCCCCCGGACAGGGGGAGGACTGAAGCTTTCTTT,CASPPDRGRTEAFF
TRBJ2-5,many,20,TRBD2,TRBV7-8,TGTGCCAGCAGCGAACGACGACTAGCGGGGGGGCCCCCACAACAAGAGACCCAGTACTTC,CASSERRLAGGPPQQETQYF